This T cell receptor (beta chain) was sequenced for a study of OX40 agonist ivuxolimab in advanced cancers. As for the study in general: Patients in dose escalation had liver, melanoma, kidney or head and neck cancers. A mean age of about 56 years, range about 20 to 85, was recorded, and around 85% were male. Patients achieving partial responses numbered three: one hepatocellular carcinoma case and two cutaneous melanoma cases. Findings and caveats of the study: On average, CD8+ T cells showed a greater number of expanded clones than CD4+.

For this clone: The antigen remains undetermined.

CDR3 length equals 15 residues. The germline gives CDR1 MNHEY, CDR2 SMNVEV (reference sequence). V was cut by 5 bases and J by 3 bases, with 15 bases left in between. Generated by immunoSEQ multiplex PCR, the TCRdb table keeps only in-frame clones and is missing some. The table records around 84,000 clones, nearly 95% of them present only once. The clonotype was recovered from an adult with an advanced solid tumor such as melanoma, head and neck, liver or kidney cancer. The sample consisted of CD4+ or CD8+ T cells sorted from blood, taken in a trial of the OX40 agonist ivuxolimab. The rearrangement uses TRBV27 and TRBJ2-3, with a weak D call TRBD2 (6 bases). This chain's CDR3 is CASSPSLAGTDTQYF. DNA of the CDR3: TGTGCCAGCAGTCCCTCGCTGGCGGGGACAGATACGCAGTATTTT.